There are a few counts of the clone carrying this TCR beta chain. Its antigen is currently unknown. Sequence at one end of the junction differs from germline and may be a read error. TCRB transcripts that were expressed got sequenced, as all of the isolated RNA had been reverse transcribed. The data were produced by immunoSEQ multiplex PCR, yet TCRdb's version contains in-frame clones alone and is incomplete. The sample shows under 90,000 clones, 25% to 35% of them seen only once. The CDR3 has 14 residues. In germline, CDR1 is SSHAT, CDR2 FNYEAQ (reference sequence). This sample was taken from a study of beta chain features in type 1 diabetes. Study results and caveats: Fewer junction insertions and more nucleotide deletions appeared in type 1 diabetes patients.

Sample: stem cell memory CD4+ T cells from blood. This sequence was found in a woman under 30 in good health. The V and J genes are TRBV7-7 and TRBJ2-5; 7 nucleotides align to TRBD1. Written as DNA, the CDR3 is TGTGCTAGCAGCTTAGCGACAGGGTTAGAGACCCAGTACTTC. It specifies CASSLATGLETQYF.